What follows are 23 T cell receptor beta chains derived from one specimen sequenced in a study of T cells in Graves' hyperthyroidism and ophthalmopathy. Regions amplified from RNA transcripts were the TCR beta CDR3 regions. A set of HTBI primers served as the primers for a first-round RT-PCR of the TCR CDR3. TCRdb processed the multiplex PCR reads anew with MiXCR; each CDR3 protein has one entry. The table records hundreds of thousands of distinct CDR3 sequences, about 45% of them present only once. Sequenced material: peripheral blood or thyroid tissue (not recorded which). The receptor source for this set is a young woman with Graves' hyperthyroidism.

This clonotype was found many times. The V and J genes are TRBV29-1 and TRBJ1-5; no firm D call. The length of the CDR3 is 12 residues. CDR1 is SQVTM, CDR2 ANQGSEA, per germline. V was pared by 5 bases and J by 2 bases, with 7 bases between. The CDR3 here is CSVRMGNQPQHF. CDR3 nucleotides: TGCAGCGTTCGTATGGGCAATCAGCCCCAGCATTTT.

The table lists this clonotype with a few counts. V and J are TRBV25-1 and TRBJ1-1; D gene ambiguous. Germline CDR1 and CDR2: MGHDK and SYGVNS. V was clipped by 6 bases and J by 4 bases, with 9 bases between them. The CDR3 totals 12 residues. This CDR3 is CASSRGSTEAFF. DNA of the CDR3: TGTGCCAGCAGCCGCGGAAGCACTGAAGCTTTCTTT.

For this clonotype: A junction boundary mismatches the germline segment, possibly from a read error. The chain uses TRBV10-3 and TRBJ1-1; 7 bases match TRBD1. Germline lookup yields CDR1 ENHRY and CDR2 SYGVKD. This CDR3 is built from 15 residues. For the CDR3, the DNA is TGTGCCAGCAGTGAACAGGGGAGTCCGAACACTGAAGCTTTCTTT. The encoded protein is CASSEQGSPNTEAFF.

In the case of this clonotype: The junction does not match germline at one end; this may be a read error. V and J are TRBV24-1 and TRBJ1-5; a possible D gene is TRBD1 (6 bases). The CDR3 runs to 15 residues. The germline V gene encodes CDR1 KGHDR and CDR2 SFDVKD. The CDR3 DNA sequence: TGTGCCACCAGTGGGTCCCAGGGGAACAATCAGCCTCAGCATTTT. This encodes CATSGSQGNNQPQHF.

This clonotype was counted between two and nine times. The chain employs TRBV10-1 and TRBJ2-7; no clear D. The CDR3 has 15 amino acids. Between the trimmed V and J ends, which lost 6 bases and 2 bases, there was a span of 17 bases. The germline CDR1 and CDR2 sequences are WNHNN and SYGVQD (reference sequence). CDR3 protein: CASSPFLGAAYEQYF. In DNA form, the CDR3 reads TGCGCCAGCAGCCCCTTCTTGGGCGCCGCCTACGAGCAGTACTTC.

The rearrangement uses TRBV5-1 and TRBJ1-1, with D possibly TRBD1 on 6 matching bases. Trimming stripped 4 bases from V and 4 bases from J, with 17 bases between. The CDR3 is 15 amino acids. Germline V CDR1 and CDR2: SGHRS, YFSETQ. Written as DNA, the CDR3 is TGCGCCAGCAGCGTGCAGGGGCCGCCCGTCACTGAAGCTTTCTTT. It codes for CASSVQGPPVTEAFF.

The rearrangement joins TRBV29-1 to TRBJ1-2; 9 bases line up with TRBD1. Unmatched junction bases numbered 4, after V lost 7 bases and J lost 1 base. The CDR3 contains 13 residues. Germline CDR1 and CDR2: SQVTM and ANQGSEA. The CDR3 reads CSARTGDNYGYTF. CDR3 nucleotides: TGCAGCGCAAGGACAGGGGATAACTATGGCTACACCTTC.

The V call is TRBV7-9, the J call TRBJ1-2, with TRBD1 as a possible D gene (5 bases). V gave up 5 bases and J gave up 1 base, with 14 bases separating them. The CDR3 spans 15 residues. CDR1 is SEHNR and CDR2 is FQNEAQ in the germline V gene (reference sequence). The CDR3 reads CASSPGRQINYGYTF. DNA of the CDR3: TGTGCCAGCAGCCCGGGAAGACAGATTAACTATGGCTACACCTTC.

This clonotype showed up just once. This sequence joins TRBV7-6 and TRBJ1-3; 9 nucleotides align to TRBD1. Trimming removed 3 bases from V and 0 bases from J; junction bases left unmatched: 6. CDR3 length: 17 amino acids. Germline values: CDR1 SGHVS, CDR2 FNYEAQ. The chain's CDR3 is CASSFSGQGDSGNTIYF. The CDR3 DNA is TGTGCCAGCAGCTTCTCGGGACAGGGAGACTCTGGAAACACCATATATTTT.

The V gene is TRBV7-3, the J gene TRBJ2-3, with 8 nucleotides matching TRBD2. J was trimmed by 5 bases and V by 5 bases; bases with no gene match: 9. This CDR3 region has 15 residues. Germline CDR1 and CDR2: SGHTA and FQGTGA. The CDR3 DNA sequence: TGTGCCAGCAGCCCAGGCAGCGGGAGAGGAGATACGCAGTATTTT. Protein sequence: CASSPGSGRGDTQYF.

The table lists this clonotype with many counts. The gene calls are TRBV24-1 and TRBJ1-2; D not resolved. Trimming cost V 3 bases and J 2 bases, with 12 bases left between them. Germline V gene data show CDR1 as KGHDR and CDR2 as SFDVKD. This CDR3 comprises 15 residues. The CDR3 nucleotides read TGTGCCACCAGTGATGCGGACGCTGAGAACTATGGCTACACCTTC. Translated, it gives CATSDADAENYGYTF.

There are many counts of this clonotype. This chain joins TRBV2 and TRBJ1-5; unclear D gene. From germline, CDR1 is SNHLY and CDR2 FYNNEI. CDR3 length: 15 amino acids. The V end lost 2 bases, the J end lost 3 bases, and 11 bases lay between the germline ends. CDR3 nucleotides: TGTGCCAGCAGTGAAATCCTCCGGGACAATCAGCCCCAGCATTTT. This encodes CASSEILRDNQPQHF. Filled out from reference TRBV2 and TRBJ1-5, the complete variable domain reads EPEVTQTPSHQVTQMGQEVILRCVPISNHLYFYWYRQILGQKVEFLVSFYNNEISEKSEIFDDQFSVERPDGSNFTLKIRSTKLEDSAMYFCASSEILRDNQPQHFGDGTRLSIL.

This clonotype has a handful of counts. J is TRBJ1-1 and V is TRBV19; D call uncertain. The germline V gene encodes CDR1 LNHDA and CDR2 SQIVND (reference sequence). CDR3 length: 12 residues. The ends were cut back, 3 bases at V and 10 bases at J, with 12 bases in the middle. This CDR3 is CASSIRGIGAFF. The CDR3 region has the DNA TGTGCCAGTAGTATCCGAGGGATTGGAGCTTTCTTT.

This clonotype was seen a handful of times. This chain connects TRBV6-6 to TRBJ1-3, with D unclear. The CDR3 sequence is 14 residues long. Germline V CDR1 and CDR2: MNHNY, SVGAGI (reference sequence). V gave up 6 bases and J gave up 0 bases, with 9 bases separating them. CDR3 sequence (DNA): TGTGCCAGCAGGCTGGGGAGCTCTGGAAACACCATATATTTT. Translating gives CASRLGSSGNTIYF.

The chain combines TRBV7-9 with TRBJ1-4; 11 nucleotides align to TRBD1. Trimming cost V 8 bases and J 0 bases; bases outside gene matches: 5. Germline CDR1 and CDR2: SEHNR and FQNEAQ (reference sequence). The CDR3 totals 16 residues. The CDR3 coding sequence is TGTGCCAGCTACACGGGACAGGGGGCAACTAATGAAAAACTGTTTTTT. This encodes CASYTGQGATNEKLFF.

The CDR3 coding sequence is TGCAGTGCTAGCGGGAGGGCCGCAACCTACGAGCAGTACTTC. Its protein is CSASGRAATYEQYF. The V and J genes are TRBV20-1 and TRBJ2-7; 8 bases fit TRBD2. V lost 3 bases to trimming and J lost 2 bases; unmatched junction nucleotides: 6. The germline V gene encodes CDR1 DFQATT and CDR2 SNEGSKA (reference sequence). The CDR3 sequence is 14 residues long.

V is TRBV9 and J is TRBJ1-1; D not certain. Germline V CDR1 and CDR2: SGDLS, YYNGEE. CDR3 size: 12 residues. V was trimmed by 4 bases and J by 7 bases, leaving 11 bases between them. The CDR3 DNA sequence: TGTGCCAGCAGCTCTTCAGATCATGAAGCTTTCTTT. It specifies CASSSSDHEAFF.

The chain joins TRBV7-9 to TRBJ2-5; D call uncertain. The V gene lost 7 bases and the J gene lost 1 base, with 13 bases spanning the gap. Germline CDR1 SEHNR, CDR2 FQNEAQ (reference sequence). This CDR3 is 14 amino acids long. The CDR3 nucleotides read TGTGCCAGCAACTTGAGTGGCGTCCAAGAGACCCAGTACTTC. It yields the protein CASNLSGVQETQYF. Combining the CDR3 with reference TRBV7-9 and TRBJ2-5 gives the whole variable domain DTGVSQNPRHKITKRGQNVTFRCDPISEHNRLYWYRQTLGQGPEFLTYFQNEAQLEKSRLLSDRFSAERPKGSFSTLEIQRTEQGDSAMYLCASNLSGVQETQYFGPGTRLLVL.

As for this clonotype: The junction and the germline gene differ at one end; a read error may be behind it. V gene TRBV29-1 combines with J gene TRBJ1-2; D uncertain. The CDR3 runs 13 residues. CDR1 SQVTM and CDR2 ANQGSEA come from the germline V gene. CDR3 sequence: CAWVRGLGYGYTF. The CDR3 nucleotides read TGTGCCTGGGTACGTGGGCTCGGCTATGGCTACACCTTC.

The V call is TRBV7-9, the J call TRBJ1-5, with 10 bases identical to TRBD1. CDR3 length: 16 residues. From germline, CDR1 is SEHNR and CDR2 FQNEAQ (reference sequence). The J segment lost 3 bases and the V segment lost 3 bases, leaving 5 bases of the junction unmatched. Here the CDR3 reads CASSFVGQGINQPQHF. In DNA, the CDR3 is TGTGCCAGCAGCTTTGTGGGACAGGGGATCAATCAGCCCCAGCATTTT.

This clonotype was seen ten or more times. Relative to the germline gene, one junction end is altered; a read error may explain this. J is TRBJ1-2 and V is TRBV10-3; possibly TRBD1 for D (6 bases). Germline CDR1 and CDR2: ENHRY and SYGVKD. CDR3 size: 13 residues. The CDR3 region has the DNA TGTGCCATCAGCGAGTTCCAGGGGTACGGCTACACCTTC. It codes for CAISEFQGYGYTF.

This clonotype showed up just a few times. The genes are TRBV12-3 or TRBV12-4 and TRBJ2-7, with D tentatively TRBD1 or TRBD2 (6 bases each). V was trimmed by 4 bases and J by 6 bases, leaving 13 bases between them. CDR3 size: 13 residues. The CDR3 nucleotides are TGTGCCAGCAGTTGGAGCAGGGGAGGCGAGCAGTACTTC. Its translation is CASSWSRGGEQYF.

As for this clonotype: Given a much more abundant clone one base away, this may be a read error. The CDR3 here is CATSSGDFRATIGNTMYF. In DNA form, the CDR3 reads TGTGCCACCAGCAGCGGGGACTTTCGGGCAACGATTGGAAACACCATGTATTTT. The chain combines TRBV15 with TRBJ1-3; maybe TRBD1 (5 bases). Germline V gene lookup returns CDR1 LNHNV and CDR2 YYDKDF (reference sequence). The CDR3 totals 18 residues.